This T cell receptor beta chain was recorded in a study of T cells after yellow fever vaccination. About the research overall: SMART-Seq v4 Ultra Low Input prepared the low-cell-number fractions. Study-level findings and limits: Although the secondary response was weaker, it peaked faster, at day 5 versus 15.

UMIs were added to TCR cDNA along with a universal primer site when it was made by 5'RACE template switching. TCRdb redid the calling of the 5' RACE reads with MiXCR, one entry per CDR3 protein. The sample lists hundreds of thousands of distinct CDR3 sequences; 17% were seen once. Note on this clonotype: The antigen is not known. This may be a read error, as it is one base from a much larger clone.

This CDR3 has 11 residues. Germline V gives CDR1 MNHNY, CDR2 SVGAGI (reference sequence). The specimen was PBMCs, collected around 5 days after the first yellow fever vaccination. This sequence was found in a man in his late teens or twenties who received the YFV17D yellow fever vaccine. The chain recombines TRBV6-6 with TRBJ1-2, with D uncertain. The CDR3 DNA follows: TGTGCCAGCAGTTACTGGGATGGCCACACCTTC. Its translation is CASSYWDGHTF.